The 20 T cell receptor beta chains listed next were all sequenced from one sample in a study of blood T cell repertoires in COVID-19. Sequenced by immunoSEQ multiplex PCR; TCRdb stores in-frame clones only, minus some. There are about 150,000 clones in the sample; around 83% occur only once, and about an eighth lies in the top ten. Sequencing was carried out using peripheral blood. The receptors stem from a woman aged 55-69 years with COVID-19, enrolled during active disease.

V and J are TRBV19 and TRBJ2-2, with a weak D call TRBD2 (5 bases). CDR1 is LNHDA, CDR2 SQIVND, per germline (reference sequence). This CDR3 has 15 residues. V dropped 5 bases and J dropped 7 bases, with 17 bases sitting between them. DNA of the CDR3: TGTGCCAGTAGTCCTACCCGTCTTGGAGGCGGGGAGCTGTTTTTT. This translates into CASSPTRLGGGELFF.

J is TRBJ1-4 and V is TRBV2; 7 bases are shared with TRBD1. From germline, CDR1 is SNHLY and CDR2 FYNNEI. V was clipped by 6 bases and J by 0 bases; unmatched bases: 7. This CDR3 contains 16 residues. CDR3 region: CASSSQGGSTNEKLFF. As DNA, the CDR3 is TGTGCCAGCAGCAGCCAGGGGGGATCAACTAATGAAAAACTGTTTTTT.

In DNA, the CDR3 is TGTGCCAGCAGCCAAGACCCTGATGGCTACACCTTC. As protein: CASSQDPDGYTF. The chain uses TRBV3-1 (or the pseudogene TRBV3-2) and TRBJ1-2, with D unclear. The CDR3 has 12 residues. The V gene's germline CDR1 is LGHDT and CDR2 YNNKEL (reference sequence). V was pared by 0 bases and J by 6 bases, with 5 bases between.

The V call is TRBV3-1 (or the pseudogene TRBV3-2), the J call TRBJ2-7; D might be TRBD2 (7 bases). The CDR3 sequence is 16 residues long. V lost 1 base and J 2 bases, leaving 15 bases between the germline ends. CDR1 is LGHDT, CDR2 YNNKEL, per germline (reference sequence). CDR3 sequence: CASSQGGGEWTYEQYF. Here the CDR3 DNA reads TGTGCCAGCAGCCAAGGAGGGGGGGAGTGGACCTACGAGCAGTACTTC.

This clone is a singleton in its sample. This chain links TRBV10-1 with TRBJ2-2; a weak D match, TRBD1 (6 bases). V gave up 5 bases and J gave up 0 bases, with 10 bases separating them. Germline lookup yields CDR1 WNHNN and CDR2 SYGVQD (reference sequence). The CDR3 totals 15 residues. CDR3 in DNA: TGCGCCAGCAGTATGGACAGTTCGAACACCGGGGAGCTGTTTTTT. Translating gives CASSMDSSNTGELFF.

CDR3 DNA sequence: TGTGCCAGTAGTCTACAGGGGGGCACAGATACGCAGTATTTT. Translation gives CASSLQGGTDTQYF. The genes are TRBV19 and TRBJ2-3, with 8 positions matching TRBD1. Germline CDR1 reads LNHDA; CDR2 reads SQIVND (reference sequence). V shed 5 bases and J 1 base; nucleotides not matched to a gene: 2. CDR3 size: 14 residues.

The genes are TRBV3-1 (or the pseudogene TRBV3-2) and TRBJ1-1; D remains ambiguous. The CDR3 consists of 14 residues. V shed 0 bases and J shed 5 bases, with 10 bases lying between them. Germline assignment: CDR1 LGHDT and CDR2 YNNKEL (reference sequence). CDR3 in amino acids: CASSQDGRRTEAFF. DNA of the CDR3: TGTGCCAGCAGCCAAGATGGGAGGAGGACTGAAGCTTTCTTT.

V usage is TRBV7-3 and J usage is TRBJ1-1; perhaps TRBD1 as D (5 bases). CDR1 SGHTA and CDR2 FQGTGA come from the germline V gene. This CDR3 is built from 14 residues. V was clipped by 3 bases and J by 2 bases, with 10 bases between them. CDR3 sequence reads: CASSLGGANTEAFF. In DNA form, the CDR3 reads TGTGCCAGCAGCTTGGGCGGGGCCAACACTGAAGCTTTCTTT.

The chain joins TRBV7-9 to TRBJ1-6; tentatively, D is TRBD1 (6 bases). With 4 bases removed from V and 9 bases from J, the gap between germline ends came to 13 bases. The CDR3 consists of 14 residues. Germline CDR1 is SEHNR and CDR2 is FQNEAQ (reference sequence). CDR3 DNA: TGTGCCAGCAGCTCCTCAGGGGAAACTTCACCCCTCCACTTT. It encodes CASSSSGETSPLHF.

The V and J genes are TRBV11-3 and TRBJ2-2; tentative D call: TRBD2 (5 bases). The ends were cut back, 5 bases at V and 2 bases at J, with 12 bases in the middle. This CDR3 is 15 amino acids long. The V gene's germline CDR1 is SGHNT and CDR2 YENEEA. CDR3 bases: TGTGCCAGCAGCAGGACTGGGGTAAACACCGGGGAGCTGTTTTTT. This encodes CASSRTGVNTGELFF.

V gene TRBV5-1 combines with J gene TRBJ2-7, with D maybe TRBD2 (6 bases). V lost 9 bases and J 0 bases, leaving 13 bases between the germline ends. Germline values: CDR1 SGHRS, CDR2 YFSETQ. This CDR3 spans 13 amino acids. The chain's CDR3 is CATARDRSYEQYF. The CDR3 coding sequence is TGCGCCACCGCGCGGGACCGCTCCTACGAGCAGTACTTC.

The rearrangement links TRBV4-2 to TRBJ2-1, with TRBD2 matching 10 bases. Germline V CDR1 and CDR2: LGHNA, YNFKEQ. The J segment lost 3 bases and the V segment lost 4 bases, leaving 6 bases of the junction unmatched. This CDR3 comprises 16 residues. This CDR3 reads CASSPRTSGIYNEQFF. Here the CDR3 DNA reads TGTGCCAGCAGCCCGAGGACTAGCGGAATCTACAATGAGCAGTTCTTC.

About this clone: A junction end diverges from the germline sequence, so it may reflect a read error. The chain carries TRBV19 and TRBJ2-3, with 7 bases lining up with TRBD2. This CDR3 spans 16 amino acids. Germline V gene data show CDR1 as LNHDA and CDR2 as SQIVND (reference sequence). The CDR3 nucleotides are TGTGTCAGTAGTCAAACCAGAGCGGGGAACACAGATACGCAGTATTTT. Translation: CVSSQTRAGNTDTQYF.

This clone appeared once. CDR3 sequence: CASSYSYWDTQYF. DNA of the CDR3: TGTGCCAGCAGTTACTCCTATTGGGATACGCAGTATTTT. The J gene is TRBJ2-3, the V gene TRBV6-5, with D unclear. The V gene's germline CDR1 is MNHEY and CDR2 SVGAGI. CDR3 length equals 13 residues. The germline V and J ends were trimmed by 0 bases and 6 bases, with 7 bases remaining between them.

V and J are TRBV12-5 and TRBJ2-1; 7 bases are shared with TRBD1. The CDR3 has 15 residues. Germline V CDR1 and CDR2: LGHNT, FRNRAP. Trimming took 4 bases from V and 6 from J; bases not matched to a gene: 9. CDR3: CASGSSGTAFNEQFF. The CDR3 region has the DNA TGTGCTAGTGGTTCCTCCGGGACAGCGTTCAATGAGCAGTTCTTC.

The chain carries TRBV6-1 and TRBJ2-7; unclear D gene. This CDR3 spans 12 amino acids. Looked up from germline, CDR1 is MNHNS and CDR2 is SASEGT. The ends were cut back, 2 bases at V and 0 bases at J, with 2 bases in the middle. CDR3 coding DNA: TGTGCCAGCAGTGAACACTCCTACGAGCAGTACTTC. Translation gives CASSEHSYEQYF.

This clone has only one observation. The chain is built from TRBV24-1 and TRBJ1-2; D remains ambiguous. V was clipped by 4 bases and J by 7 bases, with 15 bases between them. The CDR3 covers 14 residues. Looked up from germline, CDR1 is KGHDR and CDR2 is SFDVKD. The CDR3 region is CATSDNRSAGGYTF. DNA for the CDR3: TGTGCCACCAGTGACAATCGAAGCGCGGGTGGCTACACCTTC.

The chain is built from TRBV14 and TRBJ1-4; D is possibly TRBD1 (6 bases). Trimming left V 0 bases short and J 8 bases short, with 16 bases between. Germline V gene data show CDR1 as SGHDN and CDR2 as FVKESK. This CDR3 is built from 16 residues. In nucleotides, the CDR3 is TGTGCCAGCAGCCAAGATCTATTAGGGGGGGGCGAAAAACTGTTTTTT. Protein sequence: CASSQDLLGGGEKLFF.

The chain is built from TRBV3-1 (or the pseudogene TRBV3-2) and TRBJ1-1, with TRBD1 matching 11 bases. This CDR3 comprises 13 residues. Germline V gene sequence: CDR1 LGHDT, CDR2 YNNKEL (reference sequence). Trimming cost V 4 bases and J 10 bases; bases outside gene matches: 5. CDR3 in DNA: TGTGCCAGCAGCCGGACAGGGGGCGAGGGAGCTTTCTTT. Protein: CASSRTGGEGAFF.

The genes are TRBV7-2 and TRBJ1-1; 7 nucleotides match TRBD1. CDR3 length equals 11 residues. Germline CDR1 and CDR2: SGHTA and FQGNSA. Germline trimming cut 3 bases from V and 12 bases from J; bases unmatched to any gene: 4. The CDR3 nucleotides are TGTGCCAGCAGCTTTGACAGGGTAACTTTCTTT. Protein sequence: CASSFDRVTFF.